A single sample is the source of the 23 T cell receptor beta chains below, sequenced in a study of blood T cell repertoires in COVID-19. Using immunoSEQ multiplex PCR, the repertoire was profiled, and TCRdb retains in-frame clones only, with some absent. The sample consists of around 100,000 clones, nearly 90% of them appearing once. Sequencing was carried out using peripheral blood. These receptors came from an older woman who had recovered from COVID-19.

The chain recombines TRBV18 with TRBJ2-2, with no clear D. This CDR3 has 14 amino acids. In germline, CDR1 is KGHSH, CDR2 LQKENI. V shed 1 base and J shed 6 bases, with 9 bases lying between them. For the CDR3, the DNA is TGTGCCAGCTCACCACAGCGAGCCCCCGGGGAGCTGTTTTTT. Amino acids: CASSPQRAPGELFF.

This chain links TRBV6-1 with TRBJ2-3, with 9 nucleotides matching TRBD1. Trimming cost V 1 base and J 15 bases; bases outside gene matches: 8. CDR3 size: 13 residues. Germline CDR1 MNHNS, CDR2 SASEGT. Here the CDR3 DNA reads TGTGCCAGCAGTGAAGTGGGAAACAGGGGGCGATATTTT. Protein: CASSEVGNRGRYF.

The CDR3 sequence: CASSFGQGAGAFF. The DNA for the CDR3 is TGCGCCAGCAGCTTCGGACAGGGGGCGGGTGCTTTCTTT. This rearrangement joins TRBV5-1 to TRBJ1-1; 11 nucleotides align to TRBD1. This CDR3 has 13 residues. V lost 2 bases to trimming and J lost 11 bases; unmatched junction nucleotides: 5. Germline CDR1 and CDR2: SGHRS and YFSETQ.

This sequence joins TRBV5-1 and TRBJ1-2, with no clear D. The germline V gene encodes CDR1 SGHRS and CDR2 YFSETQ. The CDR3 consists of 12 residues. Trimming cost V 3 bases and J 8 bases, with 11 bases left between them. The CDR3, as DNA: TGCGCCAGCAGCTCCCTAGATGGGGGCTACACCTTC. This translates into CASSSLDGGYTF.

The rearrangement uses TRBV6-2 or TRBV6-3 and TRBJ2-1; a weak D match, TRBD2 (6 bases). This CDR3 spans 16 amino acids. Germline CDR1 reads MNHEY; CDR2 reads SVGEGT. The V end lost 3 bases, the J end lost 1 base, and 13 bases lay between the germline ends. The CDR3 protein is CASSYWGGGSYNEQFF. CDR3 sequence (DNA): TGTGCCAGCAGTTATTGGGGTGGGGGGTCCTACAATGAGCAGTTCTTC.

This clone was counted once. J is TRBJ1-5 and V is TRBV6-5; D perhaps matches TRBD1 (6 bases). Deletions cut 8 bases from V and 3 bases from J, with 17 bases between. The CDR3 sequence is 15 residues long. The germline V gene has CDR1 MNHEY and CDR2 SVGAGI. The CDR3 reads CASGSKGTNNQPQHF. The CDR3, as DNA: TGTGCCAGCGGCTCAAAGGGGACAAACAATCAGCCCCAGCATTTT.

About this clone itself: Other DNA sequences in the same sample also yield this CDR3. CDR3: CASSPLGGRETQYF. The CDR3 DNA reads as TGTGCCAGCAGCCCCCTGGGGGGTAGGGAGACCCAGTACTTC. The rearrangement uses TRBV7-2 and TRBJ2-5; D perhaps matches TRBD2 (6 bases). The CDR3 spans 14 residues. Trimming stripped 5 bases from V and 5 bases from J, with 15 bases between. The V gene's germline CDR1 is SGHTA and CDR2 FQGNSA.

The chain uses TRBV6-2 or TRBV6-3 and TRBJ2-1, with 11 bases matching TRBD2. V lost 6 bases to trimming and J lost 3 bases; unmatched junction nucleotides: 4. Germline values: CDR1 MNHEY, CDR2 SVGEGT. The CDR3 loop spans 15 amino acids. CDR3: CASSLAGGNYNEQFF. The CDR3 DNA reads as TGTGCCAGCAGCTTAGCGGGAGGGAACTACAATGAGCAGTTCTTC.

This chain links TRBV2 with TRBJ2-2; 7 nucleotides agree with TRBD1. Germline loops: CDR1 SNHLY, CDR2 FYNNEI. The CDR3 is 14 residues long. J was trimmed by 4 bases and V by 7 bases; bases with no gene match: 6. The CDR3 spells CASKMDRTTGELFF. The DNA of the CDR3 is TGTGCCAGCAAAATGGACAGGACCACCGGGGAGCTGTTTTTT.

The rearrangement joins TRBV6-5 to TRBJ1-2, with a weak D call TRBD1 (5 bases). This CDR3 has 13 amino acids. The V and J ends lost 2 bases and 8 bases respectively, with 12 bases between them. The germline V gene has CDR1 MNHEY and CDR2 SVGAGI. CDR3 DNA: TGTGCCAGCAGTTACCAGGGTAGGGGCGGCTACACCTTC. Its protein is CASSYQGRGGYTF.

The chain has TRBV12-3 or TRBV12-4 and TRBJ1-1; D ambiguous. The CDR3 sequence is 12 residues long. The germline V and J ends were trimmed by 4 bases and 1 base, with 4 bases remaining between them. The chain's CDR3 is CASSWANTEAFF. CDR3 nucleotide sequence: TGTGCCAGCAGTTGGGCGAACACTGAAGCTTTCTTT.

The chain combines TRBV9 with TRBJ2-3; D may be TRBD1 (6 bases). Germline V gene sequence: CDR1 SGDLS, CDR2 YYNGEE. There are 14 residues in the CDR3. V shed 1 base and J shed 10 bases, with 16 bases lying between them. CDR3 in amino acids: CASSVNPQGWAQYF. The CDR3 DNA reads as TGTGCCAGCAGCGTAAACCCTCAGGGGTGGGCGCAGTATTTT.

V gene TRBV6-5 combines with J gene TRBJ2-7; no reliable D call. The V end was cut by 7 bases, the J end by 6 bases, with 19 bases between. The CDR3 runs to 14 residues. Germline V CDR1 and CDR2: MNHEY, SVGAGI. CDR3 loop: CASTRNFLRGEQYF. Written as DNA, the CDR3 is TGTGCCAGCACAAGGAACTTTCTCCGAGGCGAGCAGTACTTC.

The J gene is TRBJ2-3, the V gene TRBV12-3 or TRBV12-4, with 8 nucleotides matching TRBD2. CDR3 length equals 12 residues. With V trimmed by 7 bases and J by 3 bases, 0 bases remained unmatched. This CDR3 reads CASKRGTDTQYF. The CDR3 bases are TGTGCCAGCAAGCGGGGGACAGATACGCAGTATTTT.

The chain joins TRBV5-4 to TRBJ1-1; 8 bases are shared with TRBD1. This CDR3 has 14 residues. The trim removed 5 bases at V and 3 bases at J, leaving 6 bases unmatched. Germline CDR1 reads SGHNT; CDR2 reads YYREEE (reference sequence). The CDR3 nucleotides read TGTGCCAGCAGTCAGGGGGCGGGGGACACTGAAGCTTTCTTT. It yields the protein CASSQGAGDTEAFF.

The chain employs TRBV2 and TRBJ2-3; 8 bases line up with TRBD2. This CDR3 spans 12 amino acids. Germline loops: CDR1 SNHLY, CDR2 FYNNEI. With V trimmed by 11 bases and J by 4 bases, 5 bases remained unmatched. CDR3: CASRGGADTQYF. The CDR3 DNA reads as TGTGCCTCCCGGGGGGGGGCAGATACGCAGTATTTT. Looking up the rest from reference TRBV2 and TRBJ2-3 gives the full variable domain: EPEVTQTPSHQVTQMGQEVILRCVPISNHLYFYWYRQILGQKVEFLVSFYNNEISEKSEIFDDQFSVERPDGSNFTLKIRSTKLEDSAMYFCASRGGADTQYFGPGTRLTVL.

This clone was seen a single time. The V call is TRBV5-6, the J call TRBJ2-2; weak D call: TRBD1 (5 bases). The CDR3 spans 17 residues. CDR1 is SGHDT and CDR2 is YYEEEE in the germline V gene. V dropped 4 bases and J dropped 3 bases, with 19 bases sitting between them. CDR3 region: CASSRIRGRAHTGELFF. The CDR3 nucleotides read TGTGCCAGCAGCCGTATAAGGGGCAGGGCCCACACCGGGGAGCTGTTTTTT.

CDR3 DNA sequence: TGCGCCAGCAGCCCAACCTGGAGTATTGGCTATGGCTACACCTTC. Translation gives CASSPTWSIGYGYTF. This sequence joins TRBV5-1 and TRBJ1-2; D is unresolved. Trimming left V 4 bases short and J 4 bases short, with 17 bases between. The CDR3 is made up of 15 amino acids. CDR1 SGHRS and CDR2 YFSETQ come from the germline V gene.

The chain uses TRBV6-5 and TRBJ1-1; 7 nucleotides line up with TRBD1. V trimming: 11 bases; J trimming: 0 bases; junction bases outside the gene matches: 9. Germline V gene lookup returns CDR1 MNHEY and CDR2 SVGAGI. The CDR3 is 14 amino acids. CDR3 sequence reads: CASHGQGVNTEAFF. In DNA form, the CDR3 reads TGTGCCTCCCACGGGCAGGGGGTGAACACTGAAGCTTTCTTT.

V and J are TRBV7-2 and TRBJ1-5; possibly TRBD1 for D (6 bases). Germline assignment: CDR1 SGHTA and CDR2 FQGNSA. Trimming removed 6 bases at V and 2 bases at J, with 11 bases between. The CDR3 contains 14 residues. DNA of the CDR3: TGTGCCAGCAGTGATCGACAGGGCAATCAGCCCCAGCATTTT. Its protein product is CASSDRQGNQPQHF.

This clone was seen more than once but under ten times. The chain uses TRBV10-3 and TRBJ2-1; 7 bases line up with TRBD2. CDR3 length: 12 residues. With 7 bases clipped from V and 7 bases from J, the junction kept 4 bases outside the gene matches. CDR1 ENHRY and CDR2 SYGVKD come from the germline V gene. This CDR3 reads CAINGGGNEQFF. CDR3 sequence (DNA): TGTGCCATCAATGGGGGGGGGAATGAGCAGTTCTTC.

The gene calls are TRBV5-1 and TRBJ2-2; weak D call: TRBD2 (5 bases). The CDR3 sequence is 17 residues long. Trimming took 4 bases from V and 1 from J, leaving 17 bases between them. From germline, CDR1 is SGHRS and CDR2 YFSETQ. The CDR3 spells CASSPTLAGLNTGELFF. The CDR3 DNA reads as TGCGCCAGCAGCCCCACCCTGGCGGGTTTGAACACCGGGGAGCTGTTTTTT.

This clone has only one observation. The gene calls are TRBV24-1 and TRBJ2-3, with TRBD2 matching 8 bases. The CDR3 sequence is 15 residues long. The J segment lost 2 bases and the V segment lost 8 bases, leaving 8 bases of the junction unmatched. Germline CDR1 is KGHDR and CDR2 is SFDVKD. CDR3: CATNAGSGDTDTQYF. For the CDR3, the DNA is TGTGCCACCAATGCCGGTAGCGGGGACACAGATACGCAGTATTTT.